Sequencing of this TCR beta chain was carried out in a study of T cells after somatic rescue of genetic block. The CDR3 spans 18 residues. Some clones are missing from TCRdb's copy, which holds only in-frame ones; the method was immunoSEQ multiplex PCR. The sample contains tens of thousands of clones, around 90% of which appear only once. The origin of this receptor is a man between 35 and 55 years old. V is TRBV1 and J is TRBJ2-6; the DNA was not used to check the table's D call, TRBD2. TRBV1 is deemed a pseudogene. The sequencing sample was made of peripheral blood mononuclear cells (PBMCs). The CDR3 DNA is TGCACCAGCAGGGGAGTCCGCGGGTCAAACTCTGGGGCCAACGTCCTGACTTTC. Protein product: CTSRGVRGSNSGANVLTF.